This T cell receptor beta chain was recorded in a study of blood T cell repertoires in COVID-19 (dated by TCRdb to about 2020). For the study in its entirety: Samples covering the acute and convalescent phases of COVID-19 were provided by collaborators in the United States, Italy and Spain. The material from the prospective study consisted of cDNA or gDNA derived from T cells, B-cell-depleted T cells, or PBMCs. Subjects who had been exposed to COVID-19, were actively infected with it, or had recovered from it provided the deeply sampled blood TCRbeta repertoires that made up the dataset. The repertoires were released in a freely available public database meant as a resource for research on the immune response to SARS-CoV-2. The samples were drawn from two sources: the first 160 participants of the ongoing ImmuneRACE study, and over 950 subjects contributed by 6 global collaborators. A de-identified subject ID, COVID-19 status, age in years and sex were almost always included in the sample metadata. Where HLA class I and class II types were available, the types were taken from metadata supplied by the sample provider, not from assay-based typing.

General conclusions and limits of the study: The amount of clinical and demographic metadata varied by source and participant and was provided uncurated.

Concerning this clone: This clone's antigen is unknown. Base qualities are missing; no much larger clone stands one base away.

A distance of 6 bases separates the germline ends of V and J, which lose 0 bases and 1 base respectively. From its cysteine to its phenylalanine, the CDR3 spans 14 amino acids. Only the CDR3 portion is preserved as DNA: 42 bases, with reading frame beginning at the first base. The collaborating institutions used their own protocols to collect whole blood in K2EDTA tubes. For TCRbeta analysis, collaborators shipped samples as frozen whole blood, isolated PBMCs, or DNA extracted from either of those sample types. The immunoSEQ Assay, a bias-controlled multiplex PCR, was used to amplify TCRbeta CDR3 regions from genomic DNA. As for how the authors treated the data: Within the assay, amplification of reference gene primers was used to estimate how many nucleated cells each sample contained. Sequence reads were collapsed and filtered to measure the absolute abundance of every unique TCRbeta CDR3 rearrangement. For each sample, productive Simpson clonality was calculated by taking the square root of Simpson's diversity index across productive rearrangements. TCRdb limited this immuneACCESS table to in-frame rearrangements with V and J called. A share of clones is missing; checked studies link under half to unresolved V genes, and the rest is unexplained. V, J and clone size were drawn from that table, and D and trimming were deduced from the DNA. This sample gives approximately 140,000 clones in total; approximately 88% of them show up just once. The ten largest account for 2.2% of the sample.

The sequencing input was peripheral blood. The rearranged chain carries TRBV6-7 and TRBJ1-2; TRBD1 is a possible D gene, resting on 5 matching bases. TRBV6-7 is known as an ORF, though its function is uncertain. The source of this sequence is a man in his 70s with acute or convalescent COVID-19. The CDR3 has the sequence CASSYSDSNYGYTF. The DNA sequence reads TGTGCCAGCAGTTACTCAGACAGTAACTATGGCTACACCTTC.